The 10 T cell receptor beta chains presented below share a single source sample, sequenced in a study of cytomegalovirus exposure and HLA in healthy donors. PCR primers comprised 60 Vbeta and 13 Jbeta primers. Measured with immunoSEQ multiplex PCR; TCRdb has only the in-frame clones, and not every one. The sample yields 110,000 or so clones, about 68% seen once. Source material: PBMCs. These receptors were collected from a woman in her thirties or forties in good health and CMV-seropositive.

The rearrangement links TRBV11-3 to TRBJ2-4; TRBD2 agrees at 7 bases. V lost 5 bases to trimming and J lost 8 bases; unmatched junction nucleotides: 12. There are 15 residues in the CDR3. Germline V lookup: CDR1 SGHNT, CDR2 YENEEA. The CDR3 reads CASSPPSGGSYIQYF. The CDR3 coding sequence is TGTGCCAGCAGCCCCCCCTCCGGGGGGTCGTACATTCAGTACTTC.

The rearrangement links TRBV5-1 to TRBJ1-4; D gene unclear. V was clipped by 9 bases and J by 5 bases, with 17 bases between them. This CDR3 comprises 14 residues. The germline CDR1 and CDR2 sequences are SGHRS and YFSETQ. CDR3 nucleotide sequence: TGCGCCACTTCCCCGGGATCCTTAAATGAAAAACTGTTTTTT. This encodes CATSPGSLNEKLFF. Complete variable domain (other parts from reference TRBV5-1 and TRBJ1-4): KAGVTQTPRYLIKTRGQQVTLSCSPISGHRSVSWYQQTPGQGLQFLFEYFSETQRNKGNFPGRFSGRQFSNSRSEMNVSTLELGDSALYLCATSPGSLNEKLFFGSGTQLSVL.

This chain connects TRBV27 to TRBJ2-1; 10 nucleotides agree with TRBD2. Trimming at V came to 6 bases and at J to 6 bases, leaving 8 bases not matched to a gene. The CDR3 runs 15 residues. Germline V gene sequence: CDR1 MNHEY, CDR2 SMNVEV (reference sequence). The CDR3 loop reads CASSAGTSVGNEQFF. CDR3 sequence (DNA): TGTGCCAGCAGCGCCGGGACTAGCGTTGGCAATGAGCAGTTCTTC.

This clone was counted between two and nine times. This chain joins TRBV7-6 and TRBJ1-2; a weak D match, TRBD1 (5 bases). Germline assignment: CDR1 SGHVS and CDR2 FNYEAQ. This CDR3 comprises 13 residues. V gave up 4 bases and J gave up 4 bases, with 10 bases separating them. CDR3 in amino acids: CASSSRASYGYTF. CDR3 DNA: TGTGCCAGCAGCTCCAGGGCGAGCTATGGCTACACCTTC.

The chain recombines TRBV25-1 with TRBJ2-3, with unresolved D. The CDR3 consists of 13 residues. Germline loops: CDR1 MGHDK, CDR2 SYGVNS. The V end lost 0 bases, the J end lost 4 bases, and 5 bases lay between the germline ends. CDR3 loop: CASSEYSSDTQYF. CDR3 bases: TGTGCCAGCAGTGAATATTCTTCAGATACGCAGTATTTT.

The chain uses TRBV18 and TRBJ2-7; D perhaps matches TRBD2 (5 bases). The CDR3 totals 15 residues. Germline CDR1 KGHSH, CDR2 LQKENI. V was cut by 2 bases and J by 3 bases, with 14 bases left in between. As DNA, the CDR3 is TGTGCCAGCTCACCAAACGACTATCTCGACTACGAGCAGTACTTC. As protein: CASSPNDYLDYEQYF.

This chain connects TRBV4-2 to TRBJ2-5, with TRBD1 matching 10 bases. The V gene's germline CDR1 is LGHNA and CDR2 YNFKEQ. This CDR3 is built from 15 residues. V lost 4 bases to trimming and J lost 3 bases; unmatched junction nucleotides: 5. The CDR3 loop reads CASSPGQGLEETQYF. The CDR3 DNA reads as TGTGCCAGCAGCCCGGGACAGGGGTTGGAAGAGACCCAGTACTTC.

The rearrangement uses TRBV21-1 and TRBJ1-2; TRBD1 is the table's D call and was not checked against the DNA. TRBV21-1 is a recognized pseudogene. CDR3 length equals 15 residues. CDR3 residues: CASSKLGDPNYGYTF. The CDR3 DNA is TGTGCCAGCAGCAAGCTAGGGGATCCCAACTATGGCTACACCTTC.

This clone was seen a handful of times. The CDR3 sequence: CASTVQGAETEAFF. Here the CDR3 DNA reads TGTGCCAGCACGGTACAGGGGGCGGAAACTGAAGCTTTCTTT. This chain links TRBV2 with TRBJ1-1, with 9 bases fitting TRBD1. The ends lost 7 bases at V and 5 bases at J; junction bases unmatched: 8. CDR1 is SNHLY and CDR2 is FYNNEI in the germline V gene. The CDR3 runs to 14 residues.

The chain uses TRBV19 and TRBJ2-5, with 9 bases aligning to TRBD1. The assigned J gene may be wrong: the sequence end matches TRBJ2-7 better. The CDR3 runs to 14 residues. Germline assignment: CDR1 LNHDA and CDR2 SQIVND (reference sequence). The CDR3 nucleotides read TGTGCCAGTAGTGCGGACAGGGGATCCTACGAGCAGTACTTC. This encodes CASSADRGSYEQYF.